Below, 27 T cell receptor beta chains from the same sample are listed, as sequenced in a study of PD-L1 blockade in urothelial cancer. Profiled with immunoSEQ multiplex PCR; TCRdb holds only in-frame clones, not every one. This sample has tens of thousands of clones; about 91% occur once, and the top ten carry roughly 0.8%. Specified time point: peripheral blood 6 weeks after treatment start. This material consisted of PBMCs, taken around atezolizumab (anti-PD-L1) treatment. The receptors were sampled from a woman of 80 years or more with urothelial cancer.

V gene TRBV19 combines with J gene TRBJ2-3; 9 bases are a match to TRBD2. The CDR3 length is 13 residues. Looked up from germline, CDR1 is LNHDA and CDR2 is SQIVND (reference sequence). The V and J ends lost 10 bases and 2 bases, in that order; junction bases with no gene match: 4. The CDR3 DNA sequence: TGTGCCACCGCGGGGGGGGTCACAGATACGCAGTATTTT. It specifies CATAGGVTDTQYF.

The rearrangement joins TRBV28 to TRBJ2-7; D might be TRBD2 (5 bases). CDR3 size: 15 residues. V was cut by 7 bases and J by 6 bases, with 22 bases left in between. Germline V gives CDR1 MDHEN, CDR2 SYDVKM. The CDR3 DNA is TGTGCCAGCAACCACGGACGGACTGTCTTCGGCGAGCAGTACTTC. As protein: CASNHGRTVFGEQYF.

V is TRBV19 and J is TRBJ1-1; TRBD1 is a possible D gene (5 bases). This CDR3 contains 17 residues. The V gene's germline CDR1 is LNHDA and CDR2 SQIVND (reference sequence). V was pared by 4 bases and J by 7 bases, with 25 bases between. The CDR3 region is CASSTWGEAVHPSEAFF. CDR3 in DNA: TGTGCCAGTAGTACCTGGGGGGAGGCAGTACATCCAAGTGAAGCTTTCTTT.

V gene TRBV5-1 combines with J gene TRBJ1-1; no clear D gene. The CDR3 is 15 amino acids. Germline lookup yields CDR1 SGHRS and CDR2 YFSETQ. V was pared by 1 base and J by 2 bases, with 12 bases between. CDR3 nucleotide sequence: TGCGCCAGCAGCTTGCTCGAAAGTGGCAACACTGAAGCTTTCTTT. Translating it yields CASSLLESGNTEAFF.

The chain employs TRBV7-2 and TRBJ2-7; 7 positions match TRBD2. CDR1 is SGHTA and CDR2 is FQGNSA in the germline V gene. V trimming: 1 base; J trimming: 3 bases; junction bases outside the gene matches: 3. This CDR3 has 14 amino acids. In nucleotides, the CDR3 is TGTGCCAGCAGCTTAGATCCTAGCGGCTACGAGCAGTACTTC. Its translation: CASSLDPSGYEQYF.

V gene TRBV7-2 combines with J gene TRBJ1-4; D remains unclear. The CDR3 loop spans 16 amino acids. Deletions cut 5 bases from V and 1 base from J, with 14 bases between. The germline CDR1 and CDR2 sequences are SGHTA and FQGNSA. CDR3 DNA sequence: TGTGCCAGCAGCGGGCAGACATCGAGAACTAATGAAAAACTGTTTTTT. Translating gives CASSGQTSRTNEKLFF.

The chain recombines TRBV15 with TRBJ2-1; 7 positions match TRBD2. CDR3 length: 15 amino acids. With V trimmed by 6 bases and J by 1 base, 6 bases remained unmatched. Per the germline V gene, CDR1 is LNHNV and CDR2 is YYDKDF (reference sequence). The DNA of the CDR3 is TGTGCCACCAGTGGAGCGGGGCCTTCCTACAATGAGCAGTTCTTC. Its protein is CATSGAGPSYNEQFF.

A remark on this clone: Relative to the germline gene, one junction end is altered; a read error may explain this. The gene calls are TRBV5-6 and TRBJ2-5; 8 nucleotides align to TRBD1. The CDR3 covers 15 residues. Germline-derived CDR1 and CDR2 are SGHDT and YYEEEE. This CDR3 is CASRFGGTGQETQYF. The CDR3 coding sequence is TGTGCCAGCCGCTTTGGGGGGACAGGACAAGAGACCCAGTACTTC.

The chain recombines TRBV5-1 with TRBJ2-1; TRBD2 matches 8 bases. The V gene end was trimmed by 4 bases and the J gene end by 0 bases; junction bases not matched to a gene: 3. Looked up from germline, CDR1 is SGHRS and CDR2 is YFSETQ. The length of the CDR3 is 15 residues. The CDR3 region has the DNA TGCGCCAGCAGCATTAGCGGGGACTCCTACAATGAGCAGTTCTTC. Protein product: CASSISGDSYNEQFF.

The chain couples TRBV28 to TRBJ1-4, with D uncertain. Trimming removed 3 bases from V and 0 bases from J, with 11 bases in between. This CDR3 is built from 16 residues. CDR1 MDHEN and CDR2 SYDVKM come from the germline V gene. CDR3 sequence (DNA): TGTGCCAGCAGTTTGGTTTTGGGCGCAACTAATGAAAAACTGTTTTTT. Its protein product is CASSLVLGATNEKLFF.

The gene calls are TRBV5-6 and TRBJ2-1; a weak D match, TRBD1 (5 bases). Germline CDR1 and CDR2: SGHDT and YYEEEE. The CDR3 loop spans 13 amino acids. The germline V and J ends were trimmed by 4 bases and 7 bases, with 12 bases remaining between them. The CDR3 DNA follows: TGTGCCAGCAGCATGACAGTAAGGAATGAGCAGTTCTTC. Amino acids: CASSMTVRNEQFF.

This chain uses TRBV15 with TRBJ2-7; no definite D call. The germline CDR1 and CDR2 sequences are LNHNV and YYDKDF (reference sequence). Trimming left V 0 bases short and J 2 bases short, with 8 bases between. The CDR3 is 14 amino acids. For the CDR3, the DNA is TGTGCCACCAGCAGAGAGAGGCCCGCCTACGAGCAGTACTTC. It encodes CATSRERPAYEQYF.

This rearrangement joins TRBV7-9 to TRBJ1-1; D may be TRBD1 (5 bases). Germline CDR1 SEHNR, CDR2 FQNEAQ (reference sequence). The CDR3 loop spans 14 amino acids. With 4 bases removed from V and 1 base from J, the gap between germline ends came to 10 bases. The CDR3 loop reads CASSSTGRNTEAFF. The CDR3 DNA reads as TGTGCCAGCAGCTCAACAGGACGGAACACTGAAGCTTTCTTT.

V gene TRBV5-1 combines with J gene TRBJ2-5, with D perhaps matching TRBD2 (5 bases). Germline V CDR1 and CDR2: SGHRS, YFSETQ. With 3 bases removed from V and 0 bases from J, the gap between germline ends came to 15 bases. The CDR3 has 16 amino acids. The DNA of the CDR3 is TGCGCCAGCAGCTCCCAGCTTTTGAGGGACCAAGAGACCCAGTACTTC. Translating gives CASSSQLLRDQETQYF.

The J gene is TRBJ1-5, the V gene TRBV2; D gene uncertain. CDR1 SNHLY and CDR2 FYNNEI come from the germline V gene. CDR3 size: 13 residues. V lost 7 bases to trimming and J lost 4 bases, with 11 bases between them. This CDR3 reads CASTIDSNQPQHF. The CDR3, as DNA: TGTGCCAGCACCATAGACTCGAATCAGCCCCAGCATTTT.

This sequence joins TRBV10-3 and TRBJ1-2, with D perhaps matching TRBD1 (5 bases). The CDR3 is 15 amino acids. Trimming pared 4 bases from V and 4 bases from J, leaving 16 bases between. Germline CDR1 reads ENHRY; CDR2 reads SYGVKD. In nucleotides, the CDR3 is TGTGCCATCAGTGCCTCCGGGGGAGGTGGCTATGGCTACACCTTC. Translating gives CAISASGGGGYGYTF.

This clone occurred once. V usage is TRBV7-9 and J usage is TRBJ2-1; 9 bases are a match to TRBD2. Germline CDR1 is SEHNR and CDR2 is FQNEAQ (reference sequence). The CDR3 runs to 15 residues. Germline trimming cut 1 base from V and 12 bases from J; bases unmatched to any gene: 10. CDR3 bases: TGTGCCAGCAGCTTAGTGCGGGAGGGCCCTCTTAGGCAGTTCTTC. As protein: CASSLVREGPLRQFF.

This rearrangement joins TRBV27 to TRBJ1-3; weak D call: TRBD1 (5 bases). This CDR3 spans 18 amino acids. V was pared by 1 base and J by 4 bases, with 20 bases between. The V gene's germline CDR1 is MNHEY and CDR2 SMNVEV (reference sequence). CDR3 coding DNA: TGTGCCAGCAGTTTATGGGGAGGGGATCCACGAGTGGGAAACACCATATATTTT. Its protein is CASSLWGGDPRVGNTIYF.

CDR3 DNA: TGTGCCAGCAGTTTATTACAGGGGATCCGCTCCTACAATGAGCAGTTCTTC. Its protein is CASSLLQGIRSYNEQFF. The V gene is TRBV28, the J gene TRBJ2-1; 7 bases agree with TRBD1. V dropped 1 base and J dropped 0; count of bases not matched to a gene: 6. This CDR3 comprises 17 residues. CDR1 MDHEN and CDR2 SYDVKM come from the germline V gene.

V usage is TRBV28 and J usage is TRBJ1-2; 12 nucleotides match TRBD1. J gave up 7 bases and V 7 bases, and 10 bases lay outside the gene matches. The germline V gene has CDR1 MDHEN and CDR2 SYDVKM. CDR3 length equals 15 residues. For the CDR3, the DNA is TGTGCCAGCAACCCTCCGGGACAGGGGGCAATTGGCTACACCTTC. Translated: CASNPPGQGAIGYTF.

The V and J genes are TRBV2 and TRBJ1-5, with D unresolved. With 3 bases removed from V and 5 bases from J, the gap between germline ends came to 8 bases. The CDR3 extends over 13 amino acids. Germline lookup yields CDR1 SNHLY and CDR2 FYNNEI. DNA for the CDR3: TGTGCCAGCAGTGAGCACCAGGATCAGCCCCAGCATTTT. Translating gives CASSEHQDQPQHF.

This CDR3 reads CASSLSPGDYGYTF. The CDR3 DNA reads as TGTGCCAGCAGTTTAAGCCCAGGGGACTATGGCTACACCTTC. J is TRBJ1-2 and V is TRBV28; D might be TRBD1 (6 bases). The CDR3 totals 14 residues. Per germline, CDR1 MDHEN and CDR2 SYDVKM. Trimming cost V 2 bases and J 3 bases, with 10 bases left between them.

The gene calls are TRBV28 and TRBJ2-3, with D tentatively TRBD2 (6 bases). There are 15 residues in the CDR3. Between the trimmed V and J ends, which lost 5 bases and 4 bases, there was a span of 16 bases. Germline V gene lookup returns CDR1 MDHEN and CDR2 SYDVKM. In DNA, the CDR3 is TGTGCCAGCAGTCCCCTCTCGACTAGAGCAGATACGCAGTATTTT. Protein sequence: CASSPLSTRADTQYF.

The chain carries TRBV28 and TRBJ2-1, with 9 bases fitting TRBD2. The V and J ends lost 10 bases and 8 bases, in that order; junction bases with no gene match: 12. CDR3 length: 14 residues. Germline CDR1 reads MDHEN; CDR2 reads SYDVKM. CDR3 bases: TGTGCCAACGGGGGGGCTAGCGGGAAAGATGAGCAGTTCTTC. Translating it yields CANGGASGKDEQFF.

The chain is built from TRBV5-4 and TRBJ1-1; no clear D gene. This CDR3 contains 14 residues. V was cut by 0 bases and J by 2 bases, with 8 bases left in between. Germline V gene sequence: CDR1 SGHNT, CDR2 YYREEE (reference sequence). The CDR3 here is CASSLGQKNTEAFF. In DNA, the CDR3 is TGTGCCAGCAGCTTGGGGCAGAAAAACACTGAAGCTTTCTTT.

The gene calls are TRBV9 and TRBJ2-2; no clear D gene. V shed 0 bases and J shed 6 bases, with 9 bases lying between them. Germline V gene lookup returns CDR1 SGDLS and CDR2 YYNGEE. There are 14 residues in the CDR3. CDR3 loop: CASSVGGSAGELFF. In DNA, the CDR3 is TGTGCCAGCAGCGTAGGAGGCTCGGCCGGGGAGCTGTTTTTT.

The chain joins TRBV28 to TRBJ1-5; D is undetermined. V was clipped by 5 bases and J by 5 bases, with 16 bases between them. The CDR3 loop spans 15 amino acids. CDR1 is MDHEN, CDR2 SYDVKM, per germline. Here the CDR3 reads CASSPFPGRDQPQHF. CDR3 sequence (DNA): TGTGCCAGCAGTCCCTTTCCCGGGAGGGATCAGCCCCAGCATTTT.